Detailed here is one T cell receptor beta chain. This specimen belongs to a study of spatial heterogeneity in lung cancer. Study background: Raw reads showed each unique TCR and UMI combination turning up more than ten times on average.

Deletions cut 1 base from V and 6 bases from J, with 8 bases between. Germline CDR1 reads SGHTA; CDR2 reads FQGNSA. The CDR3 has 13 amino acids. The library protocol tagged each TCR cDNA with a unique molecular identifier. Each CDR3 protein is one row after TCRdb ran MiXCR on the 5' RACE reads. This table holds about 92,000 distinct CDR3 sequences, approximately 12% found once. The time point was: sample taken at primary tumor resection. Unsorted whole RNA samples from tumor, nontumor lung or frozen PBMC were sequenced. Samples were donated by 72 untreated early-stage non-small cell lung cancer patients.

This clonotype was obtained from a male donor with early-stage non-small cell lung cancer. The gene calls are TRBV7-2 and TRBJ2-3; D unresolved. The material was PBMCs, obtained at surgery. For the CDR3, the DNA is TGTGCCAGCAGCTTAGTAGTCACGGATACGCAGTATTTT. Protein: CASSLVVTDTQYF.